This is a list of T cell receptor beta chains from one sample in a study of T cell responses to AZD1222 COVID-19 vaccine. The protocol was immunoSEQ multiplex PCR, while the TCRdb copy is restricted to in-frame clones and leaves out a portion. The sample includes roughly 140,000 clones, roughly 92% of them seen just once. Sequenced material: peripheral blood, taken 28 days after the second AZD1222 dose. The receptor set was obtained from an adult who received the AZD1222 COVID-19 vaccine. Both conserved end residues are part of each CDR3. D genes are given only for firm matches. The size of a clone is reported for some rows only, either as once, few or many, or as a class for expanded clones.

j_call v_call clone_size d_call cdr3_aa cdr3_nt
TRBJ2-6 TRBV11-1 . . CASSFRPNSGANVLTF TGTGCCAGCAGCTTCCGACCGAACTCTGGGGCCAACGTCCTGACTTTC
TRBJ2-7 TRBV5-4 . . CASSSRTGRAYEQYF TGTGCCAGCAGCAGCAGGACCGGACGTGCCTACGAGCAGTACTTC
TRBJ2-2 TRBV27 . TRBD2 CASGGGGLIGELFF TGTGCCAGCGGGGGCGGGGGGCTGATCGGGGAGCTGTTTTTT
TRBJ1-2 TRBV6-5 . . CASSYNAANYGYTF TGTGCCAGCAGTTATAACGCAGCAAACTATGGCTACACCTTC
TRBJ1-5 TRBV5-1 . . CASSPGRSGFPQHF TGCGCCAGCAGTCCTGGACGGTCCGGTTTTCCCCAGCATTTT
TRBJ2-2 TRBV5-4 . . CASSGPEGMRELFF TGTGCCAGCAGCGGTCCTGAGGGCATGAGGGAGCTGTTTTTT
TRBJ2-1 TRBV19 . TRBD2 CASSREASGKGEQFF TGTGCCAGTAGTAGGGAGGCTAGCGGGAAGGGCGAGCAGTTCTTC
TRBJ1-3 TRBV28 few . CASSWSGGGNTIYF TGTGCCAGCAGTTGGTCAGGCGGTGGAAACACCATATATTTT
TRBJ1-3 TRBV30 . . CAWTVSGNTIYF TGTGCCTGGACAGTCTCTGGAAACACCATATATTTT
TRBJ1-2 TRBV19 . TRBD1 CASSIQTGTYGYTF TGTGCCAGTAGTATTCAGACAGGGACCTATGGCTACACCTTC
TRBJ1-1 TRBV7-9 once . CASSLVIARVTEAFF TGTGCCAGCAGCTTAGTGATTGCCAGGGTCACTGAAGCTTTCTTT
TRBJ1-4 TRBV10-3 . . CAISEGTENEKLFF TGTGCCATCAGTGAGGGGACGGAGAATGAAAAACTGTTTTTT
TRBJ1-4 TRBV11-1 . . CASSADRTNEKLFF TGTGCCAGCAGCGCAGACAGGACTAACGAAAAACTGTTTTTT
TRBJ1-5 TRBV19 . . CASSSQGPNQPQHF TGTGCCAGTAGTTCCCAGGGCCCCAATCAGCCCCAGCATTTT
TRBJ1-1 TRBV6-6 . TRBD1 CASSSGQDTEAFF TGTGCCAGCAGCTCTGGACAGGACACTGAAGCTTTCTTT
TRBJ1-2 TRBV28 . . CASSLRGPRGYTF TGTGCCAGCAGTTTACGGGGGCCTAGGGGCTACACCTTC
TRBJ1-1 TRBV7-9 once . CASSSSARAVWDTEAFF TGTGCCAGCAGCTCCTCCGCCAGGGCGGTTTGGGACACTGAAGCTTTCTTT
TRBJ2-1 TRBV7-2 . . CASSLYLLEQFF TGTGCCAGCAGCTTATACCTACTTGAGCAGTTCTTC
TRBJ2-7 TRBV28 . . CASSRRTIEVWGRGNEQYF TGTGCCAGCAGCCGGCGAACCATAGAGGTATGGGGGCGAGGTAACGAGCAGTACTTC
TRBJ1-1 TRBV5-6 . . CASRRSGGMNTEAFF TGTGCCAGCAGGCGATCGGGGGGCATGAACACTGAAGCTTTCTTT
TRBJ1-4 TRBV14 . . CASSQVEGKLFF TGTGCCAGCAGCCAAGTCGAGGGAAAACTGTTTTTT
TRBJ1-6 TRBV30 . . CAWRGREKSSYNSPLHF TGTGCCTGGAGGGGGAGAGAGAAGAGCTCCTATAATTCACCCCTCCACTTT
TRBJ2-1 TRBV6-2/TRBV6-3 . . CASSYPPTSMAYNEQFF TGTGCCAGCAGTTATCCGCCGACTAGTATGGCCTACAATGAGCAGTTCTTC
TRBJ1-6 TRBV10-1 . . CASRKAASSPLHF TGCGCCAGCAGGAAGGCGGCGAGTTCACCCCTCCACTTT
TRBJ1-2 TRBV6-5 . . CASRTQGRYGYTF TGTGCCAGCAGAACACAGGGAAGATATGGCTACACCTTC
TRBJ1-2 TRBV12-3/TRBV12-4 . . CASTKGGGYGYTF TGTGCCAGCACCAAGGGAGGTGGCTATGGCTACACCTTC
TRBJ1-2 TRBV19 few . CASSFRTGASYTF TGTGCCAGTAGTTTCCGGACGGGGGCGAGCTACACCTTC
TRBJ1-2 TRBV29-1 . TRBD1 CSVGDRGDGYTF TGCAGCGTCGGGGACAGGGGTGATGGCTACACCTTC
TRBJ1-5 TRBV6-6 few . CASTRDYNQPQHF TGTGCCAGCACGAGGGATTACAATCAGCCCCAGCATTTT
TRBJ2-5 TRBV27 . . CASSLSPKGTQYF TGTGCCAGCAGTTTATCCCCAAAAGGGACCCAGTACTTC
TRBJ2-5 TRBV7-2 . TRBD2 CASSLLAGVRETQYF TGTGCCAGCAGCTTACTAGCGGGAGTCAGAGAGACCCAGTACTTC
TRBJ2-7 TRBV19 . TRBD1 CASSIGSGTEKTYEQYF TGTGCCAGTAGTATCGGTTCTGGGACAGAAAAAACCTACGAGCAGTACTTC
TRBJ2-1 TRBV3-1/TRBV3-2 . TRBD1 CASSQDTGQGYEQFF TGTGCCAGCAGCCAAGATACGGGACAGGGCTATGAGCAGTTCTTC
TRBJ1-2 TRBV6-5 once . CASEAGHLIYGYTF TGTGCCAGCGAGGCAGGGCACCTTATTTATGGCTACACCTTC
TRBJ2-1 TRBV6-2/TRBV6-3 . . CASSPRGGVNEQFF TGTGCCAGCAGCCCGCGGGGCGGGGTCAATGAGCAGTTCTTC
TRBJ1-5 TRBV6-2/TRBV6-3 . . CASSHDMGAYSNQPQHF TGTGCCAGCAGTCACGACATGGGGGCCTATAGCAATCAGCCCCAGCATTTT
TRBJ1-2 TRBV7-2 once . CASSLYGLNYGYTF TGTGCCAGCAGCTTATATGGGCTGAACTATGGCTACACCTTC
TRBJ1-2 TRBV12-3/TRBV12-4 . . CASSLGGYTF TGTGCCAGCAGTTTAGGAGGCTACACCTTC
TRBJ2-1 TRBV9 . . CASSPEGVTYEQFF TGTGCCAGCAGCCCCGAGGGAGTGACTTATGAGCAGTTCTTC
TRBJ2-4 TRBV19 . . CASLGGSWNIQYF TGTGCCAGTTTAGGAGGGAGCTGGAACATTCAGTACTTC
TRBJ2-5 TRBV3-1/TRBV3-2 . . CASSQVRWQETQYF TGTGCCAGCAGCCAAGTGCGCTGGCAAGAGACCCAGTACTTC
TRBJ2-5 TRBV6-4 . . CASSRAPEETQYF TGTGCCAGCAGCCGGGCCCCTGAAGAGACCCAGTACTTC
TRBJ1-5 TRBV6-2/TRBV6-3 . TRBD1 CASSSDRGESFLTGQPQHF TGTGCCAGCAGCTCCGACAGGGGTGAAAGTTTTTTGACGGGTCAGCCCCAGCATTTT
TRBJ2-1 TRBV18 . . CASSPPGLAYNEQFF TGTGCCAGCTCACCTCCGGGACTCGCCTATAATGAGCAGTTCTTC
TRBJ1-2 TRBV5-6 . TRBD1 CASSPPGGRLRGYTF TGTGCCAGCAGCCCCCCAGGGGGCCGCCTAAGGGGCTACACCTTC
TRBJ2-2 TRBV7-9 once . CASSTENTGELFF TGTGCCAGCAGTACAGAGAACACCGGGGAGCTGTTTTTT
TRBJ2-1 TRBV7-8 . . CASSQTNEQFF TGTGCCAGCAGCCAGACAAATGAGCAGTTCTTC
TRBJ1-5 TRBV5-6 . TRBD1 CASSSGTGLARPQHF TGTGCCAGCAGCTCCGGGACAGGCCTGGCACGGCCCCAGCATTTT
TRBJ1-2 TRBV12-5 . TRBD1 CASGPRTGPSNYGYTF TGTGCTAGTGGTCCCCGGACAGGACCCTCTAACTATGGCTACACCTTC